What follows describes a single TCR beta chain. This clonotype appeared many times. It has no known antigen specificity. No base qualities exist here, and no much larger clone lies one base off it. Based on the germline V gene, the CDR1 and CDR2 sequences are MNHEY and SVGAGI. The CDR3 numbers 15 residues from cysteine through phenylalanine. CDR3 DNA only is kept here, 45 bases in frame from base 1. The junction carries 13 bases between V and J, which are trimmed by 6 bases and 1 base respectively. Library preparation employed UMI-ligation and nested PCR. A single-stranded oligonucleotide bearing the Illumina SP2 sequence and a UMI was ligated to the 3' end of the cDNA with T4 RNA ligase 1. PCR1 was run for about 4 cycles (98 degrees C for 15 s, 69 degrees C for 30 s, 72 degrees C for 40 s), and an equimolar mix of RC1.1 and RC1.2, covering TRBC1 and TRBC2, was used as the beta primer. From PCR2 onward, TCR alpha and beta chains were processed separately, and sample indices and Illumina adaptors were added. The UMI comprised 12 random nucleotides, as two hexamers separated by a spacer, placed after an 8-base spacer. Libraries were sequenced on an Illumina MiSeq with v2 2x251 paired-end chemistry, typically roughly 11 samples per run. To increase diversity, roughly 4.5-8% PhiX DNA was added to each sequencing library. The study's own analysis went as follows. Raw reads were converted to FASTQ with bcl2fastq and were demultiplexed by dual indices with Demultiplexor. Decombinator assigned V and J genes by tag matching, allowing a single base-pair mismatch. Collapsinator used UMIs to correct both sequencing errors and frequency errors arising from PCR heterogeneity. CDR3Translator converted Decombinator identifiers to nucleotide sequence, translated to amino acids, and extracted CDR3 using C- and N-terminal motifs. A cluster of KT2 sequences that shared one unique molecular identifier was counted as a single distinct KT2 TCR. Clones were called with MiXCR by TCRdb after fastp trimmed the public reads at Q25, and only in-frame beta chains were retained. All rows with the same CDR3 protein become a single entry with the most common DNA and genes. The V and J calls were determined by TCRdb, not by the authors. In all, the sample holds roughly 51,000 distinct CDR3 sequences, and 10% to 15% of those were seen once. The ten largest make up about 9.4% of the sample.

The source of the sample is a study of quantifying T cell responses using KT2 cells (dated by TCRdb to between 2016 and 2019). For context, the study as a whole: RNA was DNase-treated and reverse transcribed with TCR alpha and beta constant-region primers, mostly using SuperScript III. PCR2 was performed as a SYBR Green qPCR and was stopped at a predetermined fluorescence threshold so that over-amplification was avoided. Under optimum conditions, the T4 ligation step was estimated to exceed 9% efficiency. What the work shows at the level of the full study, not this receptor alone: Over several orders of magnitude, the number of KT2 alpha and beta sequences rose linearly with the number of KT2 cells put in. KT2 sequences were detected down to the lowest spike-in tested, about one KT2 cell per 100,000 PBMC. Saturation was seen in the detection of KT2 sequences when very high numbers of KT2 cells were spiked in. The study did not include a side-by-side comparison of this pipeline with other TCR sequencing techniques.

To test the sensitivity and accuracy of the pipeline, known numbers of KT2, a T cell clone whose TCR had already been sequenced, were spiked into unfractionated PBMC. KT2 cells were mixed with a fixed number of PBMC to create a range of KT2-to-PBMC ratios. This sequence uses TRBV6-5 and TRBJ1-5; the D gene is possibly TRBD1, with 5 bases matching. This clonotype was obtained from a human donor. What was sequenced was PBMCs spiked with cells of the T cell clone KT2. The CDR3 here reads CASSSSGASNQPQHF. The nucleotide sequence reads as follows: TGTGCCAGCAGCTCCTCCGGGGCGAGCAATCAGCCCCAGCATTTT.